This is a list of T cell receptor beta chains from one sample in a study of cytomegalovirus exposure and HLA in healthy donors. Libraries were prepared by immunoSEQ multiplex PCR; TCRdb keeps only in-frame clonotypes and omits some of them. The table has almost 95,000 clones, over 65% seen once. The material sequenced was PBMCs. These receptors were obtained from a young man in good health and CMV-seronegative. Each CDR3 is given with its conserved first and last residue. A D gene is named only where the DNA matches it firmly. Clone size is stated in some rows and not others, as once, few, many or a class when expanded.

j_gene,abundance,v_gene,d_gene,CDR3aa,CDR3nt
TRBJ2-2,few,TRBV19,TRBD1,CATGDDSDRGTGELFF,TGTGCCACCGGGGACGATTCAGACAGGGGCACCGGGGAGCTGTTTTTT
TRBJ2-3,-,TRBV9,-,CASSVQAYTDTQYF,TGTGCCAGCAGCGTTCAGGCATACACAGATACGCAGTATTTT
TRBJ2-5,-,TRBV5-6,TRBD2,CASSWGTGGLKAQYF,TGTGCCAGCAGCTGGGGGACGGGGGGGTTAAAGGCCCAGTACTTC
TRBJ1-6,-,TRBV11-2,-,CASSLEWQGKNSPLHF,TGTGCCAGCAGCTTAGAGTGGCAGGGAAAAAATTCACCCCTCCACTTT
TRBJ2-6,-,TRBV18,TRBD2,CASSPTGGAAGANVLTF,TGTGCCAGCTCCCCGACGGGGGGGGCCGCTGGGGCCAACGTCCTGACTTTC
TRBJ1-5,-,TRBV9,TRBD1,CASSAGQALAPNQPQHF,TGTGCCAGCAGCGCCGGACAGGCACTCGCACCAAATCAGCCCCAGCATTTT
TRBJ2-3,-,TRBV28,TRBD1,CASSLSGTGTDTQYF,TGTGCCAGCAGTTTATCCGGGACAGGGACAGATACGCAGTATTTT
TRBJ2-7,-,TRBV20-1,-,CILTGDYEQYF,TGCATCCTAACGGGGGACTACGAGCAGTACTTC
TRBJ2-1,few,TRBV7-9,TRBD2,CASSQLAGGVNEQFF,TGTGCCAGCAGCCAACTAGCGGGAGGCGTCAATGAGCAGTTCTTC
TRBJ1-2,few,TRBV28,-,CASSPRTLLNYGYTF,TGTGCCAGCAGCCCCCGGACTTTGCTAAACTATGGCTACACCTTC
TRBJ1-1,few,TRBV5-4,-,CASSLNRGGYQNTEAFF,TGTGCCAGCAGCTTGAACCGTGGGGGGTATCAGAACACTGAAGCTTTCTTT
TRBJ1-4,once,TRBV18,-,CASSPPVPTNEKLFF,TGTGCCAGCTCACCCCCAGTCCCAACTAATGAAAAACTGTTTTTT
TRBJ1-1,-,TRBV7-3,TRBD1,CASSSQGALTEAFF,TGTGCCAGCAGCTCACAGGGGGCACTCACTGAAGCTTTCTTT
TRBJ2-1,-,TRBV6-5,TRBD1,CASSKNRGHEQFF,TGTGCCAGCAGTAAGAACAGGGGCCATGAGCAGTTCTTC
TRBJ2-1,-,TRBV7-9,-,CASSSYRVSPTYNEQFF,TGTGCCAGCAGCTCATACAGGGTGAGCCCAACCTACAATGAGCAGTTCTTC
TRBJ1-1,-,TRBV19,-,CASSMTANTEAFF,TGTGCCAGTAGTATGACAGCGAACACTGAAGCTTTCTTT
TRBJ2-7,-,TRBV6-1,TRBD1,CASNRQGNSYEQYF,TGTGCCAGCAACCGACAGGGGAACTCCTACGAGCAGTACTTC
TRBJ1-2,-,TRBV4-1,-,CASSQSGNGYGYTF,TGCGCCAGCAGCCAATCGGGAAATGGGTATGGCTACACCTTC
TRBJ1-1,-,TRBV14,-,CASSQGLLGIGVNTEAFF,TGTGCCAGCAGCCAAGGACTTTTGGGGATAGGGGTGAACACTGAAGCTTTCTTT
TRBJ2-5,-,TRBV10-2,TRBD2,CASIPGGAVETQYF,TGCGCCAGCATTCCGGGAGGCGCCGTGGAGACCCAGTACTTC
TRBJ1-5,-,TRBV7-2,-,CASTPQGWNQPQHF,TGTGCCAGCACCCCACAGGGATGGAATCAGCCCCAGCATTTT
TRBJ1-5,-,TRBV18,TRBD1,CASSPVPTGDGQPQHF,TGTGCCAGCTCACCTGTTCCGACAGGGGATGGTCAGCCCCAGCATTTT
TRBJ2-7,-,TRBV30,-,CAWSGGRGEQYF,TGTGCCTGGAGTGGAGGGCGGGGTGAGCAGTACTTC
TRBJ2-5,once,TRBV9,TRBD1,CASSGKTGLQETQYF,TGTGCCAGCAGCGGAAAGACAGGGTTGCAGGAGACCCAGTACTTC
TRBJ2-1,-,TRBV7-9,TRBD2,CASSLGVSSGGANEQFF,TGTGCCAGCAGCTTAGGGGTATCTAGCGGGGGCGCCAATGAGCAGTTCTTC
TRBJ2-7,-,TRBV19,TRBD2,CASSMMSGSSYEQYF,TGTGCCAGTAGTATGATGAGCGGGAGCTCCTACGAGCAGTACTTC
TRBJ2-2,-,TRBV19,TRBD2,CASSYLRLAGARLGTGELFF,TGTGCCAGTAGTTACCTAAGACTAGCGGGGGCCCGATTGGGTACCGGGGAGCTGTTTTTT
TRBJ2-7,-,TRBV10-3,-,CAIMGGTYEQYF,TGTGCCATCATGGGGGGTACCTACGAGCAGTACTTC
TRBJ2-7,-,TRBV28,-,CASSFNDGRGYEQYF,TGTGCCAGCAGTTTCAATGACGGCAGAGGCTACGAGCAGTACTTC
TRBJ2-7,-,TRBV30,-,CAWNDTYEQYF,TGTGCCTGGAATGACACATACGAGCAGTACTTC
TRBJ2-5,once,TRBV25-1,-,CASSLGSETQYF,TGTGCCAGCTCACTAGGTTCCGAGACCCAGTACTTC
TRBJ2-7,-,TRBV30,-,CAWMTRGARGSYEQYF,TGTGCCTGGATGACCCGGGGGGCTAGGGGATCCTACGAGCAGTACTTC
TRBJ1-6,-,TRBV28,TRBD1,CASSLTGQGDGNSPLHF,TGTGCCAGCAGTTTAACCGGACAGGGGGACGGCAATTCACCCCTCCACTTT
TRBJ2-7,once,TRBV27,-,CASSLGGGPGGEQYF,TGTGCCAGCAGTCTAGGGGGCGGTCCCGGGGGCGAGCAGTACTTC
TRBJ2-7,once,TRBV5-1,TRBD2,CASSRGLAGLYEQYF,TGCGCCAGCAGCAGGGGACTAGCGGGTCTTTACGAGCAGTACTTC
TRBJ2-7,once,TRBV6-1,-,CASEAYYEQYF,TGTGCCAGCGAAGCCTACTACGAGCAGTACTTC
TRBJ2-2,-,TRBV6-1,-,CASSEEQGSGELFF,TGTGCCAGCAGTGAAGAACAGGGTTCCGGGGAGCTGTTTTTT
TRBJ1-3,few,TRBV5-4,-,CASSLRAQGISGNTIYF,TGTGCCAGCAGCTTGCGGGCCCAGGGCATCTCTGGAAACACCATATATTTT
TRBJ2-1,few,TRBV4-2,TRBD2,CATGTSGANEQFF,TGTGCCACCGGGACTAGCGGGGCTAATGAGCAGTTCTTC
TRBJ2-7,-,TRBV30,-,CAWSRGSYEQYF,TGTGCCTGGAGTAGGGGGTCCTACGAGCAGTACTTC
TRBJ2-7,once,TRBV2,TRBD2,CASRRGGAGRLEQYF,TGTGCCAGCAGGCGCGGGGGGGCCGGTCGTCTCGAGCAGTACTTC
TRBJ1-2,-,TRBV6-5,-,CASSLTVVIGYTF,TGTGCCAGCAGTTTGACAGTAGTGATTGGCTACACCTTC
TRBJ1-2,-,TRBV6-5,-,CASSFTGDHGYTF,TGTGCCAGCAGTTTCACAGGAGACCATGGCTACACCTTC